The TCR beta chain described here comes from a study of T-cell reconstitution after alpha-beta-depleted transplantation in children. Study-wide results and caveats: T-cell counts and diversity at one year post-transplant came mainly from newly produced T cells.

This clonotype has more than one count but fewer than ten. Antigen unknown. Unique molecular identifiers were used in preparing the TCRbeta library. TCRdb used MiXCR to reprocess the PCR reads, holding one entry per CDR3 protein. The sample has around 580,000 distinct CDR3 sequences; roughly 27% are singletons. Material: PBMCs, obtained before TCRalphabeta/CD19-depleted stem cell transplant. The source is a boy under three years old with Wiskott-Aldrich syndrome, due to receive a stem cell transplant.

DNA of the CDR3: TGCAGTGCTATACCGGGACTAGCGGATGAGCAGTTCTTC. It is translated as CSAIPGLADEQFF. V and J are TRBV20-1 and TRBJ2-1, with 11 bases identical to TRBD2. CDR1 DFQATT and CDR2 SNEGSKA come from the germline V gene (reference sequence). The CDR3 has 13 residues. V was clipped by 4 bases and J by 8 bases; unmatched bases: 4.